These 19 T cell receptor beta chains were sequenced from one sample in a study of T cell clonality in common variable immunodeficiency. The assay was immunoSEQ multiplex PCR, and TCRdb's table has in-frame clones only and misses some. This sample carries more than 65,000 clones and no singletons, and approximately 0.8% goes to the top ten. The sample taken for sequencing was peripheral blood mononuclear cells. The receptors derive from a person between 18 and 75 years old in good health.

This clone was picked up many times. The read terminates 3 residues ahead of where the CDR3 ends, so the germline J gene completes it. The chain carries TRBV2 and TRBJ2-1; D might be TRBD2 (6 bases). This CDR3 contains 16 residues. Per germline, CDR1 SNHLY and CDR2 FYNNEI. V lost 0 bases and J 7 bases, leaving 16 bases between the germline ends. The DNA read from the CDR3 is TGTGCCAGCAGTGAAGCGATACGGGACTGGGCAAATGAG. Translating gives CASSEAIRDWANE. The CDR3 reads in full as CASSEAIRDWANEQFF.

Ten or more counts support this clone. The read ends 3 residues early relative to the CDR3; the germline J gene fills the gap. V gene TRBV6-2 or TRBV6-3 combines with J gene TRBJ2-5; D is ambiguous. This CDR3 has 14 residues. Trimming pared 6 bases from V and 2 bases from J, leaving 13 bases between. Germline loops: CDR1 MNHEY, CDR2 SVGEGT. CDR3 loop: CASSFRASQETQYF. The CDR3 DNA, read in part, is TGTGCCAGCAGCTTCAGAGCGTCACAAGAGACC.

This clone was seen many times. The part of the CDR3 DNA that was read is TGTGCCAGCAGCCAAGGGGCGAATTCCGAGACC. This codes for CASSQGANSET. The whole CDR3 reads CASSQGANSETQYF. The V and J genes are TRBV14 and TRBJ2-5; D not resolved. The CDR3 extends 3 residues past the end of the read, so its final part is completed from the germline J gene. Trimming cost V 1 base and J 5 bases, with 11 bases left between them. The CDR3 sequence is 14 residues long. Germline V gives CDR1 SGHDN, CDR2 FVKESK.

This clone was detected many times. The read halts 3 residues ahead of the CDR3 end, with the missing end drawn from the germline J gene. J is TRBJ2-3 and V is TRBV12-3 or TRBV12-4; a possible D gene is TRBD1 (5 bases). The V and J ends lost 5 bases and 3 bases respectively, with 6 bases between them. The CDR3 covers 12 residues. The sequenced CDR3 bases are TGTGCCAGCAGTGGGGCGACAGATACG. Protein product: CASSGATDT. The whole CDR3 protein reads CASSGATDTQYF.

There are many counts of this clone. CDR3 loop: CATSRDLHQETQYF. The part of the CDR3 DNA that was read is TGTGCCACCAGCAGAGATCTCCACCAAGAGACC. V is TRBV15 and J is TRBJ2-5; D gene ambiguous. With the read ending 3 residues before the CDR3 end, the germline J gene is used to fill in that end. Germline loops: CDR1 LNHNV, CDR2 YYDKDF (reference sequence). V shed 0 bases and J shed 0 bases, with 5 bases lying between them. This CDR3 comprises 14 residues. Full variable domain (remainder filled in from reference TRBV15 and TRBJ2-5): DAMVIQNPRYQVTQFGKPVTLSCSQTLNHNVMYWYQQKSSQAPKLLFHYYDKDFNNEADTPDNFQSRRPNTSFCFLDIRSPGLGDTAMYLCATSRDLHQETQYFGPGTRLLVL.

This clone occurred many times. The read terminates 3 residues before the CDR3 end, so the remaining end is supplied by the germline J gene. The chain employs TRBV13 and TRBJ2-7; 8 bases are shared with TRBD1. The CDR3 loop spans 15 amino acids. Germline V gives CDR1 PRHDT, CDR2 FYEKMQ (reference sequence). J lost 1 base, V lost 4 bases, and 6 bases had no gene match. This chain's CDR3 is CASSSSGGLSYEQYF. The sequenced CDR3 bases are TGTGCCAGCAGCTCTTCAGGGGGCTTGTCCTACGAG.

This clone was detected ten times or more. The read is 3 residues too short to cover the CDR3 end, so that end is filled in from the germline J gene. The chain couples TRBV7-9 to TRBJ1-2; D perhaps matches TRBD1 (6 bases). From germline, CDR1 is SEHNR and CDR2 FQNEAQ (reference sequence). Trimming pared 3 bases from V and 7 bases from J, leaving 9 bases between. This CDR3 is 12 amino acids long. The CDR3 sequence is CASSLGDTGYTF. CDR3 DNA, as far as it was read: TGTGCCAGCAGCTTGGGGGACACTGGC. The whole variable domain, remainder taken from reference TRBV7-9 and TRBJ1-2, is DTGVSQNPRHKITKRGQNVTFRCDPISEHNRLYWYRQTLGQGPEFLTYFQNEAQLEKSRLLSDRFSAERPKGSFSTLEIQRTEQGDSAMYLCASSLGDTGYTFGSGTRLTVV.

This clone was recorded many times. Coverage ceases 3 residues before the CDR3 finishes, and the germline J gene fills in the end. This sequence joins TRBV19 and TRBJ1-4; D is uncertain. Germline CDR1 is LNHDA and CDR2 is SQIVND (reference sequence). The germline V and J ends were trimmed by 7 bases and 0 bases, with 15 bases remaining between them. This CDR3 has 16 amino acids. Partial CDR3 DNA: TGTGCCAGTACCCAGAGACACGTTGCAACTAATGAAAAA. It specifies CASTQRHVATNEK. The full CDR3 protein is CASTQRHVATNEKLFF.

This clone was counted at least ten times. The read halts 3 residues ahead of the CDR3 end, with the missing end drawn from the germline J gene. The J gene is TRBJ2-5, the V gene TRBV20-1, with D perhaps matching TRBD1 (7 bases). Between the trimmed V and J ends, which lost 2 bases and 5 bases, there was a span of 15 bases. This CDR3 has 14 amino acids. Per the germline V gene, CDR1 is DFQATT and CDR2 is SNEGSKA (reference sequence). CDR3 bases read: TGCAGTGCTAGAAAATCAGGGGGGAGGGAGACC. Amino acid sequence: CSARKSGGRET. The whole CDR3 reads CSARKSGGRETQYF.

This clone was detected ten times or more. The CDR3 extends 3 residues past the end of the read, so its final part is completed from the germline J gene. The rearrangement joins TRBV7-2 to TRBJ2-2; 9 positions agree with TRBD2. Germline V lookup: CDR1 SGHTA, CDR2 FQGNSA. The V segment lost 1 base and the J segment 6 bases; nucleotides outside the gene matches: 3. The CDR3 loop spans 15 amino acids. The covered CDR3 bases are TGTGCCAGCAGCTTAGTGGCGGGGGGGTCCGGGGAG. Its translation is CASSLVAGGSGE. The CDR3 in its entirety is CASSLVAGGSGELFF.

The sequenced part of the CDR3 DNA is TGTGCCAGCAGTTGGGCCGGGACTAACACTGAA. Amino acid sequence: CASSWAGTNTE. The entire CDR3 is CASSWAGTNTEAFF. V usage is TRBV11-2 and J usage is TRBJ1-1, with D possibly being TRBD1 (5 bases). Sequencing ends 3 residues short of the CDR3 end; the germline J gene provides the rest. The ends were cut back, 6 bases at V and 2 bases at J, with 13 bases in the middle. Germline-derived CDR1 and CDR2 are SGHAT and FQNNGV. This CDR3 is 14 amino acids long. The entire variable domain, with the rest obtained from reference TRBV11-2 and TRBJ1-1, is as follows: EAGVAQSPRYKIIEKRQSVAFWCNPISGHATLYWYQQILGQGPKLLIQFQNNGVVDDSQLPKDRFSAERLKGVDSTLKIQPAKLEDSAVYLCASSWAGTNTEAFFGQGTRLTVV.

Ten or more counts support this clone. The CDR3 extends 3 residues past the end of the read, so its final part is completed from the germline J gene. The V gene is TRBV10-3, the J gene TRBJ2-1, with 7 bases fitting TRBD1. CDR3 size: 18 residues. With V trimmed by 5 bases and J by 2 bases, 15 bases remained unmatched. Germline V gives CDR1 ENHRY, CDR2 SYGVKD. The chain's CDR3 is CAISPGDSNFSPYNEQFF. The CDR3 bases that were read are TGTGCCATCAGTCCCGGGGACAGTAACTTTTCCCCCTACAATGAG.

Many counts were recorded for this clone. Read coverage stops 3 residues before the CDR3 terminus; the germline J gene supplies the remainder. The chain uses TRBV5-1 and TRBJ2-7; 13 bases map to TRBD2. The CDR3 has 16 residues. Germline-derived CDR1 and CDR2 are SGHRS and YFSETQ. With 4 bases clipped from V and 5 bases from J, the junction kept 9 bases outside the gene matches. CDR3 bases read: TGCGCCAGCAGCGGGACCACTAGCGGGAGGGTCCACGAG. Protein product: CASSGTTSGRVHE. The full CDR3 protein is CASSGTTSGRVHEQYF.

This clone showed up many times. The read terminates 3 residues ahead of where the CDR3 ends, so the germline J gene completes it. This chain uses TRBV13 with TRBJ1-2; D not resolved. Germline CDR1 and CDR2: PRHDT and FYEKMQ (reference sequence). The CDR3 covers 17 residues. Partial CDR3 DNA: TGTGCCAGCAGCTTAGGCCCGGGTCGGGGAGCTCTTGACGGC. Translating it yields CASSLGPGRGALDG. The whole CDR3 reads CASSLGPGRGALDGYTF.

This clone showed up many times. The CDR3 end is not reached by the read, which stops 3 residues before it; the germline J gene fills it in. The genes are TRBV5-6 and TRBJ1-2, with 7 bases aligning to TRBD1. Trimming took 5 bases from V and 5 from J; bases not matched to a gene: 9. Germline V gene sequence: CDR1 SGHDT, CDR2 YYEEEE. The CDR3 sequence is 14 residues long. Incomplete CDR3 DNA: TGTGCCAGCAGTCCAGGGGGGAGTGTATATGGC. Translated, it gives CASSPGGSVYG. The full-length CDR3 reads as CASSPGGSVYGYTF.

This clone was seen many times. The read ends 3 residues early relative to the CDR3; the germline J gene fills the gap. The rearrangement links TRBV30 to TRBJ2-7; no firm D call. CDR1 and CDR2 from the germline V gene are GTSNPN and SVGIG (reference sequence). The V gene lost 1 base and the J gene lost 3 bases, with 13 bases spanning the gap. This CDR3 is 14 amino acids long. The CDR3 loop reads CAWSDLSSGYEQYF. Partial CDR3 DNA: TGTGCCTGGAGTGATTTATCCTCGGGCTACGAG.

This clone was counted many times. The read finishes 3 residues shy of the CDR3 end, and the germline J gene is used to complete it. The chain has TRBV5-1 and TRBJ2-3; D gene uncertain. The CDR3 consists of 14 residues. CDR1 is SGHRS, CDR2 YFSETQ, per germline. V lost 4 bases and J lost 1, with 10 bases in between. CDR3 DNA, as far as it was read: TGCGCCAGCAGCCCCCAAAAGGGCACAGATACG. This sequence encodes CASSPQKGTDT. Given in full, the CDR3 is CASSPQKGTDTQYF.

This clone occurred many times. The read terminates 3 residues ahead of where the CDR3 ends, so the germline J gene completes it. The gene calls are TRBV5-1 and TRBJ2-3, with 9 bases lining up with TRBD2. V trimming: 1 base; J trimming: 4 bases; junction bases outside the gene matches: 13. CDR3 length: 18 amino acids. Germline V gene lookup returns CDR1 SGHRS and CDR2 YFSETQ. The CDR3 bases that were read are TGCGCCAGCAGCTTGCTGGGACCCTTAGCGGGAGTAGCAGATACG. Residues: CASSLLGPLAGVADT. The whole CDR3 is CASSLLGPLAGVADTQYF.

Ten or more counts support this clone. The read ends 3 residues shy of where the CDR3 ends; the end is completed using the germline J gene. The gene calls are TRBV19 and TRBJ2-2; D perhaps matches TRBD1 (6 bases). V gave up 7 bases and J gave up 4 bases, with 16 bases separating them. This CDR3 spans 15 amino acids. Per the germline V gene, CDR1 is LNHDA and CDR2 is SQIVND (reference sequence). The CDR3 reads CASMKGEGGTGELFF. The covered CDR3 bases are TGTGCCAGTATGAAGGGGGAAGGGGGCACCGGGGAG.